This TCR beta chain was obtained from a study of cytomegalovirus exposure and HLA in healthy donors. Study as a whole: One earlier analysis, a look at about 179 million T cells, found some 100 million unique TCR beta sequences.

Germline V CDR1 and CDR2: SGHRS, YFSETQ. The CDR3 covers 11 residues. V was trimmed by 0 bases and J by 5 bases, leaving 2 bases between them. General study results and limits: TCR beta V- and J-gene trimming was later associated with a missense DCLRE1C variant. Highly shared sequence variants in one cluster were likely a sequencing artifact.

As for this clone: Antigen: not known.

Primers: 60 Vbeta forward and 13 Jbeta reverse. This table comes from immunoSEQ multiplex PCR, and its TCRdb copy is limited to in-frame clones, with some not included. The data hold around 100,000 clones, with roughly four fifths observed a single time. Sequenced sample: PBMCs. The chain couples TRBV5-1 to TRBJ2-5; D gene ambiguous. The clonotype was recovered from a man aged 30 to 39 in good health and CMV-seropositive. CDR3 coding DNA: TGCGCCAGCAGCTTGGCTGAGACCCAGTACTTC. Translating it yields CASSLAETQYF.